These T cell receptor beta chains were read from a single sample in a study of T cell clonotyping in hematopoietic cell transplantation. Here immunoSEQ multiplex PCR was the method, and the copy in TCRdb shows in-frame clones only, minus some. The sample contains tens of thousands of clones, around 96% of which appear only once. Sequencing used peripheral blood mononuclear cells. The receptors were gathered from a man aged 25-40 years in good health. Some clones in this sample may be carry-over from other donors' samples. Each CDR3 is given with its conserved first and last residue. D genes are given only for firm matches. Rows give clone size only sometimes, using once, few, many, or a class for an expanded clone.

size: -; D: -; J: TRBJ2-1; V: TRBV11-2; DNA: TGTGCCAGCAGCCATCGGGACGTGGGGATCTCGAATGAGCAGTTCTTC; CDR3: CASSHRDVGISNEQFF
size: once; D: TRBD1; J: TRBJ1-1; V: TRBV6-1; DNA: TGTGCCAGCCTGGGACAGTGGAACACTGAAGCTTTCTTT; CDR3: CASLGQWNTEAFF
size: -; D: TRBD1; J: TRBJ1-4; V: TRBV6-1; DNA: TGTGCCAGCAGTAGGGACAGGATTAATGAAAAACTGTTTTTT; CDR3: CASSRDRINEKLFF
size: -; D: TRBD2; J: TRBJ2-7; V: TRBV30; DNA: TGTGCCTGGACGGGACTAGCGGGAGTTAGTCGCTTC; CDR3: CAWTGLAGVSRF
size: -; D: -; J: TRBJ2-5; V: TRBV27; DNA: TGTGCCAGCAGTTCCTTCCCCCGGGTCCAAGAGACCCAGTACTTC; CDR3: CASSSFPRVQETQYF
size: -; D: TRBD2; J: TRBJ2-3; V: TRBV2; DNA: TGTGCCAGCAGGGGACTAGCGGGACCTGGTCCCTCTAGCACAGATACGCAGTATTTT; CDR3: CASRGLAGPGPSSTDTQYF
size: -; D: TRBD1; J: TRBJ1-2; V: TRBV29-1; DNA: TGCAGCGTTGGAGGGACAGGGGGCGGGAGAGATGGCTACACCTTC; CDR3: CSVGGTGGGRDGYTF
size: few; D: -; J: TRBJ2-2; V: TRBV15; DNA: TGTGCCACCAGCAGAGAGAGGGAGCTCGGGGAGCTGTTTTTT; CDR3: CATSRERELGELFF
size: -; D: -; J: TRBJ1-2; V: TRBV27; DNA: TGTGCCAGCAGTTTATCTACGCGAGGTCACGGCTACACCTTC; CDR3: CASSLSTRGHGYTF
size: -; D: -; J: TRBJ1-5; V: TRBV19; DNA: TGTGCCAGTACGTCACGGACAGCGGACGGCAATCAGCCCCAGCATTTT; CDR3: CASTSRTADGNQPQHF
size: -; D: -; J: TRBJ2-7; V: TRBV11-2; DNA: TGTGCCAGCAGCTTAGGATCTGCGAACTACGAGCAGTACTTC; CDR3: CASSLGSANYEQYF
size: -; D: -; J: TRBJ1-1; V: TRBV30; DNA: TGTGCCTGGAGTTGGTCTAATCCTGAAGCTTTCTTT; CDR3: CAWSWSNPEAFF
size: -; D: TRBD2; J: TRBJ2-1; V: TRBV6-5; DNA: TGTGCCAGCAGTTACGTAGCGGGGACCTACAATGAGCAGTTCTTC; CDR3: CASSYVAGTYNEQFF
size: once; D: -; J: TRBJ2-5; V: TRBV11-3; DNA: TGTGCCAGCAGCGGGACCGGGGGGCAGGGGTTTGAGACCCAGTACTTC; CDR3: CASSGTGGQGFETQYF
size: -; D: TRBD1; J: TRBJ1-2; V: TRBV6-6; DNA: TGTGCCAGCAGTCGGGACAGGGGGCCTGGCTACACCTTC; CDR3: CASSRDRGPGYTF
size: -; D: -; J: TRBJ1-2; V: TRBV10-3; DNA: TGTGCCATCAGTGAGTCGACCATCCGGCTTAACTATGGCTACACCTTC; CDR3: CAISESTIRLNYGYTF
size: -; D: -; J: TRBJ2-7; V: TRBV6-5; DNA: TGTGCCAGCAGCGACAACTCCTACGAGCAGTACTTC; CDR3: CASSDNSYEQYF
size: -; D: -; J: TRBJ1-2; V: TRBV2; DNA: TGTGCCAGCAGTGGGGACACCTTCTATGGCTACACCTTC; CDR3: CASSGDTFYGYTF
size: -; D: TRBD1; J: TRBJ2-1; V: TRBV5-8; DNA: TGTGCCAGCATTTTAAGGGGGCTAGGGCGCAATGAGCAGTTCTTC; CDR3: CASILRGLGRNEQFF
size: -; D: -; J: TRBJ2-1; V: TRBV27; DNA: TGTGCCAGCAGTTCCGAACTCCTTAACAATGAGCAGTTCTTC; CDR3: CASSSELLNNEQFF
size: -; D: -; J: TRBJ2-3; V: TRBV9; DNA: TGTGCCAGCAGCGAGGGGGGGGATCTGACAGATACGCAGTATTTT; CDR3: CASSEGGDLTDTQYF
size: -; D: -; J: TRBJ2-3; V: TRBV7-9; DNA: TGTGCCAGCACCGCGGTAGGTCCCACAGATACGCAGTATTTT; CDR3: CASTAVGPTDTQYF
size: -; D: TRBD2; J: TRBJ2-3; V: TRBV6-4; DNA: TGTGCCAGCAGTGACACTAGCGGGAGGGCAGATACGCAGTATTTT; CDR3: CASSDTSGRADTQYF
size: -; D: -; J: TRBJ2-5; V: TRBV13; DNA: TGTGCCAGCAGCTCCGGGACGGAAGAGACCCAGTACTTC; CDR3: CASSSGTEETQYF
size: -; D: TRBD1; J: TRBJ1-1; V: TRBV14; DNA: TGTGCCAGCAGCCTAGTGCCGACAGGGGGCACTGAAGCTTTCTTT; CDR3: CASSLVPTGGTEAFF
size: -; D: TRBD2; J: TRBJ2-5; V: TRBV27; DNA: TGTGCCAGCAGTTTCCTAGCGGGAGGGCCCCAAGAGACCCAGTACTTC; CDR3: CASSFLAGGPQETQYF
size: -; D: TRBD1; J: TRBJ1-5; V: TRBV29-1; DNA: TGCAGCGCAGGACAGGCTGATCAGCCCCAGCATTTT; CDR3: CSAGQADQPQHF
size: -; D: -; J: TRBJ1-2; V: TRBV6-5; DNA: TGTGCCAGCAGTTCCACACGACCCTATGGCTACACCTTC; CDR3: CASSSTRPYGYTF
size: -; D: -; J: TRBJ1-5; V: TRBV4-3; DNA: TGCGCCAGCAGCCAAGATCAGCGGGTTGGTCAGCCCCAGCATTTT; CDR3: CASSQDQRVGQPQHF
size: -; D: -; J: TRBJ1-3; V: TRBV25-1; DNA: TGTGCCAGCAGTGAACAGGAGACTGGAAACACCATATATTTT; CDR3: CASSEQETGNTIYF
size: -; D: -; J: TRBJ2-7; V: TRBV5-1; DNA: TGCGCCAGCAGCCCGTGGACTGGAAGCTCCTACGAGCAGTACTTC; CDR3: CASSPWTGSSYEQYF
size: -; D: TRBD1; J: TRBJ1-1; V: TRBV27; DNA: TGTGCCAGCCTAGCGACCTACAGGGGCGCGGGAACTGAAGCTTTCTTT; CDR3: CASLATYRGAGTEAFF
size: -; D: -; J: TRBJ2-5; V: TRBV13; DNA: TGTGCCAGCAGCTTCAACGAGATAGAGGAGACCCAGTACTTC; CDR3: CASSFNEIEETQYF
size: -; D: -; J: TRBJ2-4; V: TRBV19; DNA: TGTGCCAGTAGTCCCTCCTCGACGGCTCTAGCCAAAAACATTCAGTACTTC; CDR3: CASSPSSTALAKNIQYF
size: -; D: TRBD2; J: TRBJ2-1; V: TRBV7-3; DNA: TGTGCCAGCAGCTTAACAATCGGGGGGAATGAGCAGTTCTTC; CDR3: CASSLTIGGNEQFF
size: -; D: -; J: TRBJ2-7; V: TRBV9; DNA: TGTGCCAGCAGCGCGTCGGGGGAGCAGTACTTC; CDR3: CASSASGEQYF
size: -; D: TRBD1; J: TRBJ1-5; V: TRBV6-5; DNA: TGTGCCAGCAGCCAACAAGGGGGACAGGGAGAATCCCAGCATTTT; CDR3: CASSQQGGQGESQHF
size: -; D: -; J: TRBJ1-1; V: TRBV19; DNA: TGTGCCAGTAGCCCGGCGGGCTTCATGAACACTGAAGCTTTCTTT; CDR3: CASSPAGFMNTEAFF
size: -; D: -; J: TRBJ1-2; V: TRBV6-5; DNA: TGTGCCAGCAGCCCGGGGCTTAACTATGGCTACACCTTC; CDR3: CASSPGLNYGYTF
size: -; D: -; J: TRBJ2-7; V: TRBV20-1; DNA: TGCAGTGCTACCAGGTGGGGGGAGCAGTACTTC; CDR3: CSATRWGEQYF
size: -; D: -; J: TRBJ1-2; V: TRBV7-2; DNA: TGTGCCAGCAGCTTGTGGGGGGGAAGTAGGTATGGCTACACCTTC; CDR3: CASSLWGGSRYGYTF
size: -; D: TRBD1; J: TRBJ2-2; V: TRBV7-3; DNA: TGTGCCAGCAGCTTAGACAGGGTTGCCGGGGAGCTGTTTTTT; CDR3: CASSLDRVAGELFF
size: -; D: TRBD1; J: TRBJ1-2; V: TRBV5-4; DNA: TGTGCCAGCAGCTGGGACAGGGGCTATGGCTACACCTTC; CDR3: CASSWDRGYGYTF
size: -; D: -; J: TRBJ1-1; V: TRBV2; DNA: TGTGCCAGCAGTGTAAGGAACACTGAAGCTTTCTTT; CDR3: CASSVRNTEAFF
size: -; D: -; J: TRBJ1-1; V: TRBV29-1; DNA: TGCAGCGTTGGAGGTCAACACCAAAGGGGTTTCTTT; CDR3: CSVGGQHQRGFF
size: -; D: -; J: TRBJ1-2; V: TRBV20-1; DNA: TGCAGTGCTCAAAGAGTGGGCTACACCTTC; CDR3: CSAQRVGYTF
size: -; D: -; J: TRBJ1-3; V: TRBV19; DNA: TGTGCCAGTAGTCCCGGACAGTCTGGCTCTGGAAACACCATATATTTT; CDR3: CASSPGQSGSGNTIYF
size: -; D: -; J: TRBJ1-1; V: TRBV5-4; DNA: TGTGCCAGCAGCTATGCAGGCATAGATGAAGCTTTCTTT; CDR3: CASSYAGIDEAFF
size: once; D: -; J: TRBJ1-1; V: TRBV29-1; DNA: TGCAGCGTAACCAGGGCTCGGACTGAAGCTTTCTTT; CDR3: CSVTRARTEAFF
size: -; D: -; J: TRBJ2-1; V: TRBV7-9; DNA: TGTGCCAGCAGCTTGGTGGGGAGGAATGAGCAGTTCTTC; CDR3: CASSLVGRNEQFF
size: -; D: -; J: TRBJ2-7; V: TRBV21-1; DNA: TGTGCCAGCAGCCCCCGCGGAGGGCGGGAGCAGTACTTC; CDR3: CASSPRGGREQYF
size: once; D: TRBD1; J: TRBJ2-4; V: TRBV29-1; DNA: TGCAGCGCCCAGGACAGGGTATCGGTCAAAAACATTCAGTACTTC; CDR3: CSAQDRVSVKNIQYF
size: -; D: TRBD1; J: TRBJ1-1; V: TRBV13; DNA: TGTGCCAGCAGCACGGACAGGGACACTGAAGCTTTCTTT; CDR3: CASSTDRDTEAFF
size: -; D: -; J: TRBJ2-7; V: TRBV11-2; DNA: TGTGCCAGCAGCTTAGAAAGGGACGCCCAGGTCTTC; CDR3: CASSLERDAQVF
size: -; D: -; J: TRBJ2-1; V: TRBV14; DNA: TGTGCCAGCAGCCAGCTGCAGCTAACGGAGCAGTTCTTC; CDR3: CASSQLQLTEQFF